The clone carrying this TCR beta chain was picked up many times. What it binds is unknown. It was 5'RACE with constant-segment primers that produced the TCR alpha and TCR beta cDNA libraries, which carried sample barcodes and UMIs. MiXCR, run by TCRdb on the 5' RACE reads, gives a single entry per CDR3 protein. Of approximately 65,000 distinct CDR3 sequences listed, less than 9.5% are singletons. This record comes from a study of T-cell memory formation after mild COVID-19. Turning to the study itself: For the most part, TCR clusters were specific to one donor.

Germline CDR1 reads MNHEY; CDR2 reads SMNVEV (reference sequence). The V gene lost 2 bases and the J gene lost 0 bases, with 10 bases spanning the gap. The CDR3 totals 15 residues. Regarding the study as a whole: Pre-infection memory showed some responding clones, and this suggested that cross-reactive memory joined. A second wave expanding day 15 to 37 was CD4+-biased; contracting clones were balanced.

The V gene is TRBV27, the J gene TRBJ1-1; D might be TRBD1 (6 bases). The material sequenced was PBMCs or a T cell subset sorted from them (not recorded which). The receptor comes from a man younger than 35 who had mild COVID-19 (a few samples of this study predate the infection). Cell type and time point are not known. The CDR3 region has the DNA TGTGCCAGCAGTTTAACCGGACAGCTGAACACTGAAGCTTTCTTT. It codes for CASSLTGQLNTEAFF.